Presented here are 5 T cell receptor beta chains from one specimen sequenced in a study of T cell repertoires in cytomegalovirus infection. TCRdb re-derived calls from the reads in MiXCR, one entry per CDR3 protein. Of roughly 350,000 distinct CDR3 sequences in the sample, roughly 34% were seen once. No cognate antigen is known for these TCRs. This sample comprised cultured PBMCs, obtained from culture after CMV antigen stimulation. The receptor set was obtained from a human donor in good health (CMV status not recorded). Some clones in this sample may be carry-over from other donors' samples.

The chain couples TRBV10-3 to TRBJ1-5; 10 nucleotides align to TRBD1. The CDR3 length is 15 residues. CDR1 ENHRY and CDR2 SYGVKD come from the germline V gene. Trimming took 5 bases from V and 4 from J; bases not matched to a gene: 5. DNA for the CDR3: TGTGCCATCAGTCCCGGGACAGGGGAAAATCAGCCCCAGCATTTT. Translation: CAISPGTGENQPQHF.

This clonotype was seen a few times. The rearrangement uses TRBV15 and TRBJ2-3; 9 bases are a match to TRBD2. The V gene end was trimmed by 2 bases and the J gene end by 1 base; junction bases not matched to a gene: 7. The CDR3 has 17 amino acids. Per the germline V gene, CDR1 is LNHNV and CDR2 is YYDKDF (reference sequence). The CDR3 spells CATSRKFSGSGTDTQYF. The CDR3 DNA reads TGTGCCACCAGCAGAAAATTTAGCGGGAGCGGCACAGATACGCAGTATTTT. Variable domain in full (rest from reference TRBV15 and TRBJ2-3): DAMVIQNPRYQVTQFGKPVTLSCSQTLNHNVMYWYQQKSSQAPKLLFHYYDKDFNNEADTPDNFQSRRPNTSFCFLDIRSPGLGDTAMYLCATSRKFSGSGTDTQYFGPGTRLTVL.

The gene calls are TRBV7-2 and TRBJ1-5; no reliable D call. The ends were cut back, 6 bases at V and 6 bases at J, with 12 bases in the middle. Per germline, CDR1 SGHTA and CDR2 FQGNSA. The CDR3 consists of 13 residues. Here the CDR3 reads CASRSDPFQPQHF. The CDR3 DNA follows: TGTGCCAGCAGATCCGACCCCTTTCAGCCCCAGCATTTT. Full variable domain (outside the CDR3, taken from reference TRBV7-2 and TRBJ1-5): GAGVSQSPSNKVTEKGKDVELRCDPISGHTALYWYRQSLGQGLEFLIYFQGNSAPDKSGLPSDRFSAERTGGSVSTLTIQRTQQEDSAVYLCASRSDPFQPQHFGDGTRLSIL.

The V gene is TRBV4-3, the J gene TRBJ2-1; D may be TRBD1 (6 bases). V lost 3 bases to trimming and J lost 8 bases, with 14 bases between them. From germline, CDR1 is LGHNA and CDR2 YSLEER. This CDR3 comprises 14 residues. The CDR3: CASSQTTGFHEQFF. As DNA, the CDR3 is TGCGCCAGCAGCCAGACCACAGGGTTCCATGAGCAGTTCTTC.

The chain has TRBV11-2 and TRBJ2-1; 8 bases align to TRBD2. From germline, CDR1 is SGHAT and CDR2 FQNNGV. This CDR3 has 16 residues. J was trimmed by 15 bases and V by 0 bases; bases with no gene match: 16. The CDR3 coding sequence is TGTGCCAGCAGCTTAGAGGTGCTAGCGGGCTCACCAATTCTGTTCTTC. This translates into CASSLEVLAGSPILFF.